These 23 T cell receptor beta chains share one sample of origin, sequenced in a study of CD8 T cells in ankylosing spondylitis. The antigens these receptors bind are not known. Whole-study findings and limits: Made up of about eight highly homologous variants, a TCR beta motif appeared characteristic of ankylosing spondylitis blood.

TCRdb passed the 5' RACE reads through MiXCR, listing each CDR3 protein once. The sample has 470,000 or so distinct CDR3 sequences, roughly 26% seen once. The specimen sequenced was blood, either unsorted or a sorted T cell fraction (not recorded which). The receptors stem from a male donor with ankylosing spondylitis.

This clonotype was seen a handful of times. This CDR3 reads CASSPSGQASYNEQFF. The DNA of the CDR3 is TGTGCCAGCTCACCCTCGGGACAGGCCTCCTACAATGAGCAGTTCTTC. The chain joins TRBV18 to TRBJ2-1; 8 nucleotides line up with TRBD1. CDR3 length: 16 residues. V shed 3 bases, J shed 0 bases, and the junction held 4 bases outside the gene matches. Germline V lookup: CDR1 KGHSH, CDR2 LQKENI.

The chain links TRBV3-1 to TRBJ2-1, with 10 bases lining up with TRBD1. Looked up from germline, CDR1 is LGHDT and CDR2 is YNNKEL (reference sequence). The CDR3 is 14 residues long. V gave up 0 bases and J gave up 15 bases; unmatched junction bases: 8. This chain's CDR3 is CASSQDARDRGTFF. DNA of the CDR3: TGTGCCAGCAGCCAAGATGCCCGGGACAGGGGTACGTTCTTC.

This clonotype has only a few counts. The chain carries TRBV7-8 and TRBJ2-3; no reliable D call. The CDR3 loop spans 14 amino acids. V was pared by 4 bases and J by 0 bases, with 8 bases between. Germline assignment: CDR1 SGHVS and CDR2 FQNEAQ. The CDR3 reads CASSSLVSTDTQYF. Written as DNA, the CDR3 is TGTGCCAGCAGCTCCCTCGTGAGCACAGATACGCAGTATTTT. The full variable domain, completed using reference TRBV7-8 and TRBJ2-3, is GAGVSQSPRYKVAKRGQDVALRCDPISGHVSLFWYQQALGQGPEFLTYFQNEAQLDKSGLPSDRFFAERPEGSVSTLKIQRTQQEDSAVYLCASSSLVSTDTQYFGPGTRLTVL.

This clonotype was seen a handful of times. The chain couples TRBV18 to TRBJ1-1, with 8 nucleotides matching TRBD1. The CDR3 runs to 16 residues. Germline V gives CDR1 KGHSH, CDR2 LQKENI. V shed 1 base, J shed 5 bases, and the junction held 9 bases outside the gene matches. The CDR3 nucleotides read TGTGCCAGCTCACCACAAACCGGACAGGGATGGACTGAAGCTTTCTTT. Its protein product is CASSPQTGQGWTEAFF.

This chain connects TRBV2 to TRBJ2-7; D is unclear. The CDR3 contains 13 residues. V lost 8 bases, J lost 7 bases, and 18 bases lay in between. Germline values: CDR1 SNHLY, CDR2 FYNNEI. CDR3 loop: CASSRGEAREQYV. DNA of the CDR3: TGTGCCAGCTCCCGAGGAGAGGCTCGGGAGCAGTACGTC.

This clonotype was counted between two and nine times. The rearrangement uses TRBV7-9 and TRBJ1-1, with 11 bases aligning to TRBD1. V lost 0 bases, J lost 5 bases, and 5 bases stayed unmatched. Germline CDR1 SEHNR, CDR2 FQNEAQ (reference sequence). This CDR3 contains 16 residues. The CDR3 spells CASSLAGQGAGTEAFF. The CDR3 DNA reads TGTGCCAGCAGCTTAGCCGGACAGGGGGCCGGTACTGAAGCTTTCTTT.

This CDR3 reads CASSLDRGIDGYTF. CDR3 nucleotide sequence: TGTGCCAGCAGTTTGGACAGGGGGATTGATGGCTACACCTTC. The chain links TRBV12-3 or TRBV12-4 to TRBJ1-2; TRBD1 matches 10 bases. J gave up 6 bases and V 3 bases, and 4 bases lay outside the gene matches. The CDR3 runs 14 residues.

In this sample, this clonotype turned up a few times. The J gene is TRBJ2-1, the V gene TRBV11-2, with D hard to call. V was clipped by 0 bases and J by 0 bases, with 9 bases between them. The CDR3 sequence is 16 residues long. Germline CDR1 is SGHAT and CDR2 is FQNNGV. CDR3 nucleotides: TGTGCCAGCAGCTTAGAACCCAGCCGCTCCTACAATGAGCAGTTCTTC. Residues: CASSLEPSRSYNEQFF.

The chain couples TRBV6-1 to TRBJ2-2; no definite D call. From germline, CDR1 is MNHNS and CDR2 SASEGT. With 2 bases removed from V and 8 bases from J, the gap between germline ends came to 6 bases. The CDR3 consists of 12 residues. Here the CDR3 reads CASSELGGELFF. The CDR3 bases are TGTGCCAGCAGTGAACTGGGAGGGGAGCTGTTTTTT.

The J gene is TRBJ1-1, the V gene TRBV18; no definite D call. The germline CDR1 and CDR2 sequences are KGHSH and LQKENI. The CDR3 totals 16 residues. Trimming removed 2 bases at V and 1 base at J, with 14 bases between. This chain's CDR3 is CASSPGVGPRNTEAFF. The CDR3 nucleotides are TGTGCCAGCTCACCAGGGGTTGGGCCGCGGAACACTGAAGCTTTCTTT.

This chain joins TRBV28 and TRBJ2-7; D may be TRBD1 (5 bases). The germline V gene has CDR1 MDHEN and CDR2 SYDVKM. The CDR3 consists of 13 residues. V was shortened by 2 bases and J by 3 bases, with 8 bases between the two germline ends. The CDR3 is CASSLGRDYEQYF. CDR3 bases: TGTGCCAGCAGTTTAGGCAGGGACTACGAGCAGTACTTC.

This clonotype was observed a few times. The chain employs TRBV5-1 and TRBJ2-7; 8 nucleotides line up with TRBD1. Germline CDR1 and CDR2: SGHRS and YFSETQ. The trim removed 1 base at V and 5 bases at J, leaving 5 bases unmatched. The CDR3 consists of 14 residues. The CDR3 region has the DNA TGCGCCAGCAGCTTGAAGGGACAGGATAACGAGCAGTACGTC. Protein product: CASSLKGQDNEQYV.

This clonotype has more than one count but fewer than ten. The rearrangement uses TRBV4-1 and TRBJ2-7, with 8 nucleotides matching TRBD2. The V gene end was trimmed by 2 bases and the J gene end by 0 bases; junction bases not matched to a gene: 6. Germline V gene sequence: CDR1 MGHRA, CDR2 YSYEKL. The CDR3 totals 16 residues. The CDR3 is CASSQPNLAGSYEQYV. DNA for the CDR3: TGCGCCAGCAGCCAACCCAACCTAGCGGGCTCCTACGAGCAGTACGTC.

This clonotype was picked up one time. The chain couples TRBV20-1 to TRBJ2-1; 7 bases are shared with TRBD2. This CDR3 has 16 amino acids. The V segment lost 6 bases and the J segment 3 bases; nucleotides outside the gene matches: 14. Germline V CDR1 and CDR2: DFQATT, SNEGSKA (reference sequence). CDR3 sequence reads: CSARCSSGECYNEQFF. As DNA, the CDR3 is TGCAGTGCCAGATGTTCTAGCGGCGAGTGCTACAATGAGCAGTTCTTC.

This clonotype occurred a few times. The V gene is TRBV7-8, the J gene TRBJ1-1, with D possibly matching TRBD1 (5 bases). From germline, CDR1 is SGHVS and CDR2 FQNEAQ. The CDR3 spans 13 residues. Trimming took 7 bases from V and 5 from J, leaving 14 bases between them. CDR3 sequence (DNA): TGTGCCAGCACTTGGGGCAGTAGGACTGAAGCTTTCTTT. It translates to CASTWGSRTEAFF.

The chain recombines TRBV30 with TRBJ1-2; TRBD1 is a possible D gene (6 bases). V was cut by 1 base and J by 5 bases, with 11 bases left in between. Germline CDR1 reads GTSNPN; CDR2 reads SVGIG (reference sequence). The CDR3 totals 13 residues. CDR3: CAWSAGVSYGYTF. The CDR3 bases are TGTGCCTGGAGTGCAGGGGTTAGTTATGGCTACACCTTC.

This sequence joins TRBV5-6 and TRBJ1-1; no firm D call. From germline, CDR1 is SGHDT and CDR2 YYEEEE. Trimming took off 7 bases at V and 4 bases at J, with 23 bases between the two ends. The CDR3 covers 16 residues. CDR3 loop: CASRNFQEARSTEAFF. CDR3 sequence (DNA): TGTGCCAGCCGAAATTTTCAGGAAGCTCGTAGCACTGAAGCTTTCTTT. Drawing the rest from reference TRBV5-6 and TRBJ1-1, the complete variable domain is DAGVTQSPTHLIKTRGQQVTLRCSPKSGHDTVSWYQQALGQGPQFIFQYYEEEERQRGNFPDRFSGHQFPNYSSELNVNALLLGDSALYLCASRNFQEARSTEAFFGQGTRLTVV.

Only one count was recorded for this clonotype. V usage is TRBV5-1 and J usage is TRBJ2-7; TRBD1 agrees at 9 bases. Germline assignment: CDR1 SGHRS and CDR2 YFSETQ. V dropped 4 bases and J dropped 5; count of bases not matched to a gene: 4. The CDR3 runs 13 residues. CDR3 amino acids: CASSRGQGDEQYF. DNA of the CDR3: TGCGCCAGCAGCCGGGGACAGGGTGACGAGCAGTACTTC.

There are a few counts of this clonotype. J is TRBJ1-1 and V is TRBV29-1; D perhaps matches TRBD1 (5 bases). Per the germline V gene, CDR1 is SQVTM and CDR2 is ANQGSEA. The CDR3 spans 11 residues. V lost 4 bases and J lost 8, with 11 bases in between. CDR3 nucleotide sequence: TGCAGCGTTGCCCGGGGGAGCGAAGCTTTCTTT. Translated: CSVARGSEAFF.

The rearrangement links TRBV11-2 to TRBJ2-2; D is uncertain. V was clipped by 2 bases and J by 2 bases, with 9 bases between them. The germline V gene has CDR1 SGHAT and CDR2 FQNNGV. The CDR3 spans 15 residues. In nucleotides, the CDR3 is TGTGCCAGCAGCTTATATTCCTTAAACACCGGGGAGCTGTTTTTT. Protein product: CASSLYSLNTGELFF.

The V and J genes are TRBV3-1 and TRBJ1-1; a weak D match, TRBD1 (5 bases). The germline gives CDR1 LGHDT, CDR2 YNNKEL (reference sequence). The CDR3 totals 16 residues. V shed 7 bases and J shed 3 bases, with 21 bases lying between them. The chain's CDR3 is CASTPSVGRRDTEAFF. CDR3 DNA sequence: TGTGCCAGCACCCCCAGTGTGGGGCGTAGGGACACTGAAGCTTTCTTT.

The rearrangement uses TRBV20-1 and TRBJ1-3, with D tentatively TRBD1 (6 bases). Germline V lookup: CDR1 DFQATT, CDR2 SNEGSKA (reference sequence). CDR3 length: 13 residues. Trimming removed 2 bases at V and 4 bases at J, with 9 bases between. CDR3: CSARRGIGNTIYF. The CDR3 DNA follows: TGCAGTGCTAGAAGGGGGATAGGAAACACCATATATTTT.

This clonotype showed up just a few times. This chain connects TRBV12-3 or TRBV12-4 to TRBJ1-2; D gene unclear. Trimming cost V 6 bases and J 0 bases, with 11 bases left between them. The CDR3 contains 14 residues. CDR3 residues: CASSIQSTNYGYTF. CDR3 coding DNA: TGTGCCAGCAGCATCCAATCAACTAACTATGGCTACACCTTC.